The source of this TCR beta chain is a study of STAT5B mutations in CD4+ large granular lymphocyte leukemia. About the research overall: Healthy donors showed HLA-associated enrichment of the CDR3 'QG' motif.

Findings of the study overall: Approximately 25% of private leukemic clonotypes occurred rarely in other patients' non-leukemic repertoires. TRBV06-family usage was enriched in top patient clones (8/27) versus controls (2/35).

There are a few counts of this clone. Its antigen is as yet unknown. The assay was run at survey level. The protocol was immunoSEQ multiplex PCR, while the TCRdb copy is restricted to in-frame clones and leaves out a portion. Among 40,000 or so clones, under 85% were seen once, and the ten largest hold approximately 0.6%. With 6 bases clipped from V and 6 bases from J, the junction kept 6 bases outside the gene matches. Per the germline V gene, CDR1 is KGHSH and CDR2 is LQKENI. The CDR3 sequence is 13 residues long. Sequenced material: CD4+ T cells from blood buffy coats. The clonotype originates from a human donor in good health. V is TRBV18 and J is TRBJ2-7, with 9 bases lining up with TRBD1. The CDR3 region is CASSRGTGFEQYF. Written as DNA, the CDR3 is TGTGCCAGCTCTCGGGGGACAGGGTTCGAGCAGTACTTC.